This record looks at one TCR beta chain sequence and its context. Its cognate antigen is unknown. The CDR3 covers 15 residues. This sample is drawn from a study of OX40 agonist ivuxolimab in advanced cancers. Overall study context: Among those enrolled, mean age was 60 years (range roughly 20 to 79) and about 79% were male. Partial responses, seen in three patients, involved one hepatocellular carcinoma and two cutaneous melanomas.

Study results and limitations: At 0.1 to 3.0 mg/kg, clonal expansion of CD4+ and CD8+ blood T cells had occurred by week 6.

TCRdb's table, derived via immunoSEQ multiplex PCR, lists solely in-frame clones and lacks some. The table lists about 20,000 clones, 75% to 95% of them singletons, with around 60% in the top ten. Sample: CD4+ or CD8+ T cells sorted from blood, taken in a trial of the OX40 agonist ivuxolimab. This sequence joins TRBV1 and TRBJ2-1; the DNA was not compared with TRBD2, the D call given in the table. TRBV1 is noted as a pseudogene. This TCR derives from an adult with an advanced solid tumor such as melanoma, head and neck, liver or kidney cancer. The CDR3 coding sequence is TGCACCAGCGCCGGGGAGCGGGGGGAAGCGAATGAGCAGTTCTTC. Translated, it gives CTSAGERGEANEQFF.